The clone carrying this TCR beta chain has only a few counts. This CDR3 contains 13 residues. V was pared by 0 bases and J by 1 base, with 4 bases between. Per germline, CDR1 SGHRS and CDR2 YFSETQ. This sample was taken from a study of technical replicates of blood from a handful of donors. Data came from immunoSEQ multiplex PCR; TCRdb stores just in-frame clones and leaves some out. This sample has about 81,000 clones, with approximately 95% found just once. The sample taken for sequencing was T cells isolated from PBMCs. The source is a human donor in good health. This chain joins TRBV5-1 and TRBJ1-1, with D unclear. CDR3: CASSLAGNTEAFF. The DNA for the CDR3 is TGCGCCAGCAGCTTGGCAGGGAACACTGAAGCTTTCTTT. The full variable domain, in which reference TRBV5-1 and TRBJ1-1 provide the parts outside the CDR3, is KAGVTQTPRYLIKTRGQQVTLSCSPISGHRSVSWYQQTPGQGLQFLFEYFSETQRNKGNFPGRFSGRQFSNSRSEMNVSTLELGDSALYLCASSLAGNTEAFFGQGTRLTVV.